This T cell receptor (beta chain) was recorded in a study of blood T cell repertoires in COVID-19. Background on the study: Whether acute or convalescent, the COVID-19 samples came from the United States, Italy and Spain. In each case, the material was cDNA or gDNA derived from T cells, B-cell-depleted T cells, or PBMCs.

Methods used by the authors: Reference gene primer amplification in the assay estimated nucleated cell counts. Assay used: immunoSEQ multiplex PCR; TCRdb lists only in-frame clones, some missing. V, J and clone size are taken as reported in that table, and D and trimming were inferred from the DNA itself. Of some 200,000 clones listed, approximately 84% are singletons. Between the trimmed V and J ends, which lost 3 bases and 4 bases, there was a span of 15 bases. The CDR3 runs 16 residues. CDR1 is KGHDR and CDR2 is SFDVKD in the germline V gene. Source material: peripheral blood. The chain joins TRBV24-1 to TRBJ1-3; the D is unclear. This receptor was identified in a woman in her twenties or thirties who had recovered from COVID-19. CDR3 DNA: TGTGCCACCAGTGATCCCGCTCGAGGAGACGGAAACACCATATATTTT. Amino acid sequence: CATSDPARGDGNTIYF.